The 14 T cell receptor beta chains presented below share a single source sample, sequenced in a study of identical twins. TCRdb fed the 5' RACE reads into MiXCR, producing one record per CDR3 protein. Here the sample spans some 630,000 distinct CDR3 sequences, about 7.6% being singletons. A further study also used this sample, focusing on yellow fever vaccine responses in identical twins.

The sequencing input was PBMCs. The receptors were sampled from a young woman in good health.

The chain couples TRBV29-1 to TRBJ2-5, with 11 bases identical to TRBD2. V gave up 1 base and J gave up 0 bases; unmatched junction bases: 22. CDR1 is SQVTM, CDR2 ANQGSEA, per germline. The CDR3 covers 22 residues. CDR3 sequence reads: CSVEAPTGGKLAGGPYQETQYF. In nucleotides, the CDR3 is TGCAGCGTTGAAGCTCCCACAGGGGGTAAATTAGCGGGAGGGCCGTACCAAGAGACCCAGTACTTC.

To note about this clonotype: This may come from a read error, since a much larger clone is one base off. The J gene is TRBJ2-7, the V gene TRBV12-3 or TRBV12-4, with 7 bases lining up with TRBD2. The CDR3 has 14 amino acids. Written as DNA, the CDR3 is TGTGACAGCAGCCATGGACTAGGGCCCTACGAGCAGTACTTC. Translating gives CDSSHGLGPYEQYF.

The chain has TRBV7-6 and TRBJ1-1; D unclear. Germline V gives CDR1 SGHVS, CDR2 FNYEAQ. Trimming took 5 bases from V and 6 from J, leaving 16 bases between them. The CDR3 is 14 residues long. The CDR3 reads CASSVRPASPEAFF. CDR3 nucleotides: TGTGCCAGCAGCGTCCGACCCGCAAGCCCTGAAGCTTTCTTT.

This clonotype was observed a few times. This rearrangement joins TRBV6-5 to TRBJ2-1; D not resolved. Per germline, CDR1 MNHEY and CDR2 SVGAGI. The CDR3 contains 15 residues. Trimming took 0 bases from V and 3 from J, leaving 9 bases between them. The CDR3 spells CASSYSSALYNEQFF. Written as DNA, the CDR3 is TGTGCCAGCAGTTACTCGTCAGCCCTCTACAATGAGCAGTTCTTC.

This clonotype was observed a handful of times. The rearrangement links TRBV7-9 to TRBJ2-3, with D perhaps matching TRBD1 (6 bases). V dropped 4 bases and J dropped 4 bases, with 18 bases sitting between them. This CDR3 has 16 residues. Germline assignment: CDR1 SEHNR and CDR2 FQNEAQ (reference sequence). CDR3 sequence: CASSSQNRVGADTQYF. The CDR3 nucleotides read TGTGCCAGCAGCTCCCAGAACAGGGTTGGGGCAGATACGCAGTATTTT.

This clonotype was found a few times. This sequence joins TRBV27 and TRBJ2-1; 11 nucleotides match TRBD1. Germline V gives CDR1 MNHEY, CDR2 SMNVEV (reference sequence). The CDR3 contains 16 residues. The V and J ends lost 2 bases and 7 bases, in that order; junction bases with no gene match: 7. The CDR3 region has the DNA TGTGCCAGCAGTTTAAGGGGGACAGGGGGTCGGAATGAGCAGTTCTTC. Translated: CASSLRGTGGRNEQFF.

The rearrangement links TRBV5-1 to TRBJ2-7, with D possibly being TRBD2 (5 bases). V dropped 4 bases and J dropped 0 bases, with 17 bases sitting between them. From germline, CDR1 is SGHRS and CDR2 YFSETQ. This CDR3 has 16 residues. CDR3 coding DNA: TGCGCCAGCAGCCCCTCCCGGAGCGGAGCCTCCTACGAGCAGTACTTC. Translation gives CASSPSRSGASYEQYF.

This clonotype came up many times. This chain connects TRBV5-1 to TRBJ1-6, with 7 positions matching TRBD1. V dropped 6 bases and J dropped 10; count of bases not matched to a gene: 10. Germline lookup yields CDR1 SGHRS and CDR2 YFSETQ. CDR3 size: 14 residues. The CDR3 DNA is TGCGCCAGCACGTCCGGGACAGCTTACTCACCCCTCCACTTT. Its protein is CASTSGTAYSPLHF.

V and J are TRBV5-1 and TRBJ1-2; 8 bases align to TRBD1. With V trimmed by 4 bases and J by 4 bases, 6 bases remained unmatched. The CDR3 spans 14 residues. CDR1 SGHRS and CDR2 YFSETQ come from the germline V gene. The chain's CDR3 is CASSRGQGGYGYTF. The CDR3 DNA follows: TGCGCCAGCAGCCGCGGACAGGGTGGCTATGGCTACACCTTC.

This clonotype has only a few counts. This chain links TRBV20-1 with TRBJ2-2; maybe TRBD1 (6 bases). V lost 2 bases and J 2 bases, leaving 15 bases between the germline ends. The CDR3 spans 16 residues. Germline-derived CDR1 and CDR2 are DFQATT and SNEGSKA (reference sequence). The CDR3 sequence: CSARNPGQPNTGELFF. In DNA form, the CDR3 reads TGCAGTGCTAGAAATCCGGGACAACCTAACACCGGGGAGCTGTTTTTT.

On this clonotype: A much larger clone differs by one base, so this may be a read error. The V gene is TRBV7-9, the J gene TRBJ2-5, with D possibly TRBD1 on 5 matching bases. Germline lookup yields CDR1 SEHNR and CDR2 FQNEAQ (reference sequence). The CDR3 contains 12 residues. Trimming cost V 5 bases and J 3 bases, with 7 bases left between them. DNA for the CDR3: TGTGCCAGCAGCCAAGGGGAAGAGACCCAGTACTTC. This sequence encodes CASSQGEETQYF.

Ten or more counts support this clonotype. This chain uses TRBV19 with TRBJ2-5; no definite D call. Germline V gene lookup returns CDR1 LNHDA and CDR2 SQIVND (reference sequence). The germline V and J ends were trimmed by 3 bases and 2 bases, with 4 bases remaining between them. This CDR3 region has 12 residues. This chain's CDR3 is CASSMGQETQYF. DNA of the CDR3: TGTGCCAGTAGTATGGGTCAAGAGACCCAGTACTTC.

On this clonotype: Mismatch with germline at one junction end may stem from a read error. J is TRBJ2-7 and V is TRBV7-8; tentatively, D is TRBD2 (5 bases). CDR1 is SGHVS, CDR2 FQNEAQ, per germline. This CDR3 is built from 13 residues. The CDR3 coding sequence is TGTGCCAGCAGCTCGACCGGAGAAAGGGAGCAGTATTTC. Translating gives CASSSTGEREQYF.

The chain combines TRBV12-3 or TRBV12-4 with TRBJ2-2; 7 nucleotides align to TRBD1. V shed 6 bases, J shed 1 base, and the junction held 5 bases outside the gene matches. This CDR3 spans 15 amino acids. The CDR3 DNA reads TGTGCCAGCAGGGCCGGGACAGTGAACACCGGGGAGCTGTTTTTT. Amino acid sequence: CASRAGTVNTGELFF.